This T cell receptor beta chain appears in the sequencing data of a study of neoadjuvant anti-PD-1 for oral cavity cancer. Looking at the study overall: Patients mostly received three to four biweekly nivolumab doses at 3 mg/kg before surgery.

Time point reported: after neoadjuvant nivolumab, at surgical resection. Germline V lookup: CDR1 SGHTA, CDR2 FQGNSA. The CDR3 is 14 residues long. V was trimmed by 5 bases and J by 0 bases, leaving 8 bases between them. Profiled with immunoSEQ multiplex PCR; TCRdb holds only in-frame clones, not every one. This table has about 14,000 clones, 65% to 75% appearing once. The chain joins TRBV7-2 to TRBJ1-3; unclear D gene. This sequence originates from a person aged 40-85 years with oral cavity squamous cell carcinoma. This sample comprised PBMCs, obtained after nivolumab (anti-PD-1) treatment. The CDR3 bases are TGTGCCAGCAGCGATCGCTACTCTGGAAACACCATATATTTT. This translates into CASSDRYSGNTIYF.